This TCR beta chain derives from a study of shared clonotypes between healthy human individuals. Turning to the study itself: Donors consisted of two women and three men between 18 and 49.

Data came from immunoSEQ multiplex PCR; TCRdb stores just in-frame clones and leaves some out. Of some 480,000 clones listed, 65% to 80% are singletons. The CDR3 consists of 14 residues. Germline CDR1 GTSNPN, CDR2 SVGIG (reference sequence). Between the trimmed V and J ends, which lost 6 bases and 6 bases, there was a span of 19 bases. Sequenced input: PBMCs. This clonotype originated in a woman in her thirties or forties in good health. Some clones in this sample may be carry-over from other donors' samples. The rearrangement uses TRBV30 and TRBJ2-3; D call uncertain. In DNA form, the CDR3 reads TGTGCCTGTCCCGAAGGACCGCCCTCGGATACGCAGTATTTT. It translates to CACPEGPPSDTQYF. The whole variable domain, filled in from reference TRBV30 and TRBJ2-3, reads SQTIHQWPATLVQPVGSPLSLECTVEGTSNPNLYWYRQAAGRGLQLLFYSVGIGQISSEVPQNLSASRPQDRQFILSSKKLLLSDSGFYLCACPEGPPSDTQYFGPGTRLTVL.